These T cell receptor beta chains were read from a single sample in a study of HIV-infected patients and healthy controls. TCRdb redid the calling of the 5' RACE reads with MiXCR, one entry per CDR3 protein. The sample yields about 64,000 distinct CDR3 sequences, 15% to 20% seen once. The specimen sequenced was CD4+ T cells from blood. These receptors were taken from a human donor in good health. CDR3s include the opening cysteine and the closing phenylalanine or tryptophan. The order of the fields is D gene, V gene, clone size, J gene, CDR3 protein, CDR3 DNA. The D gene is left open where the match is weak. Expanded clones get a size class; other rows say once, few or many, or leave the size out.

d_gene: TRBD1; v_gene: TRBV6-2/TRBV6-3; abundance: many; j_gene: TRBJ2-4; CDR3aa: CASTQLGQANIQYF; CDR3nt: TGTGCCAGCACCCAGCTCGGACAGGCAAACATTCAGTACTTC
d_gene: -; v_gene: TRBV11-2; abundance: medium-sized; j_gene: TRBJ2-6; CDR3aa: CASSTPRGPSGANVLTF; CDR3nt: TGTGCCAGCAGCACCCCACGGGGCCCTTCTGGGGCCAACGTCCTGACTTTC
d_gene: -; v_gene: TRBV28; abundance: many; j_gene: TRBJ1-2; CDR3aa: CASSQYGYTF; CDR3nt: TGTGCCAGCAGTCAATATGGCTACACCTTC
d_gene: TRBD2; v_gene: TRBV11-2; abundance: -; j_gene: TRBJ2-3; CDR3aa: CASSYLAGASTDTQYF; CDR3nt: TGTGCCAGCAGCTACCTAGCGGGGGCCTCCACAGATACGCAGTATTTT
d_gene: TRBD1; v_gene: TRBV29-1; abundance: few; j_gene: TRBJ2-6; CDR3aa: CSVDTGAGANVLTF; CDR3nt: TGCAGCGTTGATACAGGGGCCGGGGCCAACGTCCTGACTTTC
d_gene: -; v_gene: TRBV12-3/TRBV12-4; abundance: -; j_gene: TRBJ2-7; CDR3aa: CASSFTGQSYEQYF; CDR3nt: TGTGCCAGCAGTTTTACCGGGCAGTCGTACGAGCAGTACTTC
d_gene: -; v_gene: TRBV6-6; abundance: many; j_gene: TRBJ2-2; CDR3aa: CASSYITGRTGELFF; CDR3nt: TGTGCCAGCAGTTATATAACAGGGAGGACCGGGGAGCTGTTTTTT
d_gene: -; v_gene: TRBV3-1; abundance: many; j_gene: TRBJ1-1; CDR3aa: CASSPSPDLAGTEAFF; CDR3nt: TGTGCCAGCAGCCCATCGCCCGATTTAGCGGGCACTGAAGCTTTCTTT
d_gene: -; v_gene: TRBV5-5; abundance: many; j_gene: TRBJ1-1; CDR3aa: CASSRDLMNTEAFF; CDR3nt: TGTGCCAGCAGTAGAGATCTAATGAACACTGAAGCTTTCTTT
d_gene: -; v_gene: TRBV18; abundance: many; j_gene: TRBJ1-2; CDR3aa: CASSPEEARGYTF; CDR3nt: TGTGCCAGCTCACCCGAGGAGGCTCGCGGCTACACCTTC
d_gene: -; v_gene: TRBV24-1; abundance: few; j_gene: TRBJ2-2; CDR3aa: CATSVGNTGELFF; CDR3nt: TGTGCCACCAGTGTGGGAAACACCGGGGAGCTGTTTTTT
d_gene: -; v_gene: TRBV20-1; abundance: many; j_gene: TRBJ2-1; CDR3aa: CSARPGSSGYNEQFF; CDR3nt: TGCAGTGCTAGACCTGGGTCCAGTGGCTACAATGAGCAGTTCTTC
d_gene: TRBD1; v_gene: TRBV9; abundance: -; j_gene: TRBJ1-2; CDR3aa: CASATPGQGFGGGYTF; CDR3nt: TGTGCCAGCGCAACCCCGGGACAGGGCTTTGGGGGTGGCTACACCTTC
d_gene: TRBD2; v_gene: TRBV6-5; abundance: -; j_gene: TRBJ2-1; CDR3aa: CASSYAKTSGYYNEQFF; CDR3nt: TGTGCCAGCAGTTACGCGAAAACTAGCGGGTACTACAATGAGCAGTTCTTC
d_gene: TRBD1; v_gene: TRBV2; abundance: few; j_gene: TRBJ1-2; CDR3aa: CASRVQGALVYGYTF; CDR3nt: TGTGCCAGCAGGGTGCAGGGGGCGCTTGTCTATGGCTACACCTTC
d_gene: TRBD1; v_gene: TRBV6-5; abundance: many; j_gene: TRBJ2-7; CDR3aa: CASSPRGTYEQYF; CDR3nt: TGTGCCAGCAGCCCCAGGGGGACCTACGAGCAGTACTTC
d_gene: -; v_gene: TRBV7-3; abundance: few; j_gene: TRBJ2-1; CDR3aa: CASSPDDGYNEQFF; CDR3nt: TGTGCCAGCAGTCCAGACGACGGCTACAATGAGCAGTTCTTC
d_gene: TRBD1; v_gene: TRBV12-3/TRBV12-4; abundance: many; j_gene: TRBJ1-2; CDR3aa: CASSRQGARSYGYTF; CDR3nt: TGTGCCAGCAGTCGACAGGGGGCTAGGAGCTATGGCTACACCTTC
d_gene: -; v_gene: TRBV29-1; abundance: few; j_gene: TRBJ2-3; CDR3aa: CSVETTDTQYF; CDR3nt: TGCAGCGTTGAGACCACAGATACGCAGTATTTT
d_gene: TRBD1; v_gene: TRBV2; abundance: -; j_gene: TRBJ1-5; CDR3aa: CASSVRDRPPPQHF; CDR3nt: TGTGCCAGCAGTGTGCGGGACAGGCCCCCTCCCCAGCATTTT
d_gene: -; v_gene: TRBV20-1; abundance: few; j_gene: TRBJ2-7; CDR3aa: CSASGGLGPYEQYF; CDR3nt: TGCAGTGCTAGCGGCGGACTCGGTCCCTACGAGCAGTACTTC
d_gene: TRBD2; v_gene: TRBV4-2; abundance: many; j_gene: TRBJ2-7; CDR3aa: CASSQAGTNHYEQYF; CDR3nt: TGTGCCAGCAGCCAAGCCGGGACTAATCACTACGAGCAGTACTTC
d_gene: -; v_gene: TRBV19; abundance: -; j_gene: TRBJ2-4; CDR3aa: CASSITQTLAKNIQYF; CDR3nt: TGTGCCAGTAGTATCACACAGACACTAGCCAAAAACATTCAGTACTTC
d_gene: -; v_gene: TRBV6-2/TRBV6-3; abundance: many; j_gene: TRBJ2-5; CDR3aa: CASSYSFESVVSETQYF; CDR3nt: TGTGCCAGCAGTTACTCGTTCGAGTCGGTGGTTTCAGAGACCCAGTACTTC
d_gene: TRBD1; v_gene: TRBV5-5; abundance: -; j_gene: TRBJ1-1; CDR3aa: CASGTGGLTEAFF; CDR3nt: TGTGCCAGCGGCACAGGGGGCTTGACTGAAGCTTTCTTT
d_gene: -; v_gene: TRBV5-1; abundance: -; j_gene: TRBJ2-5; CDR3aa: CASSLRGGGGETQYF; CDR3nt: TGCGCCAGCAGCTTGCGAGGCGGAGGGGGAGAGACCCAGTACTTC
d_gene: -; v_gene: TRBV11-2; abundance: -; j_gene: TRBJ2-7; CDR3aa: CASSSIRTGGKRRGSLQYF; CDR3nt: TGTGCCAGCAGCTCCATCCGGACAGGAGGGAAGAGGAGAGGGAGCCTGCAGTACTTC
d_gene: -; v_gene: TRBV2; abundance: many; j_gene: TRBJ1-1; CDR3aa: CASSQGRNTEAFF; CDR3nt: TGTGCCAGCAGCCAGGGCCGGAACACTGAAGCTTTCTTT
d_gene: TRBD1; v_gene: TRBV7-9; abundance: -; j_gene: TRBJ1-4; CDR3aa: CASSFGQVVNEKLFF; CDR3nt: TGTGCCAGCAGCTTTGGACAGGTCGTTAATGAAAAACTGTTTTTT
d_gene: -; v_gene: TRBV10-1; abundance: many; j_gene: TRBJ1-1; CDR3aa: CASRAGRDTEAFF; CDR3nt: TGCGCCAGCCGGGCAGGGAGGGACACTGAAGCTTTCTTT
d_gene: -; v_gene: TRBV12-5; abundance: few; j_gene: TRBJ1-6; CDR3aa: CASGLVLSPSPSNSPLHF; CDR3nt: TGTGCTAGTGGTTTGGTACTATCACCCTCCCCTAGTAATTCACCCCTCCACTTT
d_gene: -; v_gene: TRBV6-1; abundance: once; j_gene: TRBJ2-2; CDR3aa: CASKRGGEVLFGLFF; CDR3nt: TGTGCCAGCAAGAGAGGGGGAGAAGTCCTGTTTGGGCTGTTTTTT
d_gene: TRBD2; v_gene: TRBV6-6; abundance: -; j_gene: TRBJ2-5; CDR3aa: CASSQLAGQTQYF; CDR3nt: TGTGCCAGCAGTCAACTAGCGGGTCAGACCCAGTACTTC
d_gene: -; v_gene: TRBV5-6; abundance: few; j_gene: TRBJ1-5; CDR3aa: CASSLGSGHRNQPQHF; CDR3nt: TGTGCCAGCAGCTTGGGGAGTGGGCACCGCAATCAGCCCCAGCATTTT
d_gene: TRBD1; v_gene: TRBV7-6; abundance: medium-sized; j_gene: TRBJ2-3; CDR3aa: CASSKTGVTDTQYF; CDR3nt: TGTGCCAGCAGCAAAACAGGGGTCACAGATACGCAGTATTTT
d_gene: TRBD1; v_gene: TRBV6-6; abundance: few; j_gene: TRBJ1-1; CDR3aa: CASSLPTGTGSTEAFF; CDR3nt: TGTGCCAGCAGTTTACCCACCGGGACAGGGAGCACTGAAGCTTTCTTT
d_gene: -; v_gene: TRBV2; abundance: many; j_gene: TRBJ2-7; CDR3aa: CASIYGLSYEQYF; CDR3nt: TGTGCCAGCATCTACGGGCTGTCCTACGAGCAGTACTTC
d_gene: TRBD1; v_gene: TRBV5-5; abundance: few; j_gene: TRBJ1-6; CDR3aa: CASSLRDRDLYSPLHF; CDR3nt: TGTGCCAGCAGCTTGCGGGACAGGGATCTATATTCACCCCTCCACTTT
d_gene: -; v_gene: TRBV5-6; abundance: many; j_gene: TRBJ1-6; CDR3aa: CASSLRSSYNSPLHF; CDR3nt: TGTGCCAGCAGCTTGAGAAGCTCCTATAATTCACCCCTCCACTTT